Below, 7 T cell receptor beta chains from the same sample are listed, as sequenced in a study of shared clonotypes between healthy human individuals. Cells designated naive CD8 were CD45RO-negative and were positively selected for CCR7, with terminally differentiated effector memory CD45RA+ cells excluded. This table comes from immunoSEQ multiplex PCR, and its TCRdb copy is limited to in-frame clones, with some not included. The sample lists about 2 million clones, about 95% occurring once. The specimen sequenced was naive CD8+ T cells sorted from blood. These receptors came from a man aged 18 to 35 in good health.

This chain joins TRBV4-1 and TRBJ1-1, with TRBD1 matching over 8 bases. Germline assignment: CDR1 MGHRA and CDR2 YSYEKL. The CDR3 consists of 15 residues. The J segment lost 5 bases and the V segment lost 3 bases, leaving 8 bases of the junction unmatched. The CDR3 loop is CASSHSGQGETEAFF. The CDR3 coding sequence is TGCGCCAGCAGCCACTCAGGACAGGGAGAAACTGAAGCTTTCTTT.

To note about this clone: Other DNA sequences in this sample translate to the same CDR3. J is TRBJ2-1 and V is TRBV14, with no clear D. Trimming removed 4 bases from V and 7 bases from J, with 8 bases in between. Germline CDR1 reads SGHDN; CDR2 reads FVKESK. The CDR3 is 12 amino acids. CDR3 region: CASSLLGNEQFF. The CDR3 DNA reads TGTGCCAGCAGCCTACTTGGGAATGAGCAGTTCTTC.

This clone was observed a single time. This chain links TRBV27 with TRBJ1-2, with D unresolved. V was cut by 3 bases and J by 5 bases, with 10 bases left in between. This CDR3 spans 13 amino acids. CDR1 and CDR2 (germline): MNHEY, SMNVEV (reference sequence). Written as DNA, the CDR3 is TGTGCCAGCAGTTTCTCTACCCTATATGGCTACACCTTC. It is translated as CASSFSTLYGYTF.

In this sample, this clone turned up a few times. The V and J genes are TRBV28 and TRBJ2-7, with 8 bases that match TRBD1. Germline-derived CDR1 and CDR2 are MDHEN and SYDVKM. This CDR3 has 12 amino acids. J lost 5 bases, V lost 8 bases, and 5 bases had no gene match. Written as DNA, the CDR3 is TGTGCCAGCGAGGGACAGGATGACGAGCAGTACTTC. Translation: CASEGQDDEQYF.

In regard to this clone: In the same sample, other DNA sequences code for this CDR3. The chain carries TRBV2 and TRBJ2-7; TRBD1 agrees at 11 bases. CDR3 length equals 14 residues. J was trimmed by 2 bases and V by 5 bases; bases with no gene match: 2. Germline-derived CDR1 and CDR2 are SNHLY and FYNNEI. The CDR3 region is CASSPGQGAYEQYF. In DNA, the CDR3 is TGTGCCAGCAGTCCGGGACAGGGGGCCTACGAGCAGTACTTC. Supplemented by reference TRBV2 and TRBJ2-7, the full variable domain reads EPEVTQTPSHQVTQMGQEVILRCVPISNHLYFYWYRQILGQKVEFLVSFYNNEISEKSEIFDDQFSVERPDGSNFTLKIRSTKLEDSAMYFCASSPGQGAYEQYFGPGTRLTVT.

In DNA form, the CDR3 reads TGTGCCAGCTCACCATCGGGGGGGGTCTCTCAGCCCCAGCATTTT. Translation gives CASSPSGGVSQPQHF. The rearrangement uses TRBV18 and TRBJ1-5, with a possible D match to TRBD1 (5 bases). CDR1 is KGHSH and CDR2 is LQKENI in the germline V gene. This CDR3 is built from 15 residues. Deletions cut 2 bases from V and 6 bases from J, with 14 bases between.

The genes are TRBV30 and TRBJ2-3; D might be TRBD2 (5 bases). Trimming took off 0 bases at V and 4 bases at J, with 14 bases between the two ends. The CDR3 length is 15 residues. Germline V gene sequence: CDR1 GTSNPN, CDR2 SVGIG (reference sequence). The CDR3 nucleotides are TGTGCCTGGAGTGTTCCGAGAGAGGGTCCAGATACGCAGTATTTT. It codes for CAWSVPREGPDTQYF.